These T cell receptor beta chains were read from a single sample in a study of blood T cell repertoires in COVID-19. Repertoires were generated with immunoSEQ multiplex PCR, while TCRdb's copy carries only in-frame clones and drops some. The table lists 150,000 to 200,000 clones, 84% of them singletons. Sample: PBMCs or T cells enriched from blood (not recorded which). The receptors here all came from a man in his fifties or sixties who had recovered from COVID-19. The CDR3 runs from the conserved cysteine through the conserved F or W. The D gene is left open where the match is weak. Clone size is not always given. Where it is, it says once, few, many or a class for expanded clones.

J gene: TRBJ1-2
clone size: .
D gene: TRBD1
V gene: TRBV2
CDR3 DNA: TGTGCCAGCAGTAGGGACAGTTTCGGCTATGGCTACACCTTC
CDR3 protein: CASSRDSFGYGYTF

J gene: TRBJ1-2
clone size: .
D gene: TRBD1
V gene: TRBV28
CDR3 DNA: TGTGCCAGCACCGCCCTCCATCAGGGGGCGGATGGCTACACCTTC
CDR3 protein: CASTALHQGADGYTF

J gene: TRBJ1-2
clone size: .
D gene: TRBD1
V gene: TRBV5-4
CDR3 DNA: TGTGCCAGCAGCATCGACAGGGACCTTAGTGGCTACACCTTC
CDR3 protein: CASSIDRDLSGYTF

J gene: TRBJ2-4
clone size: .
D gene: .
V gene: TRBV6-2/TRBV6-3
CDR3 DNA: TGTGCCAGCAGTTACCGGACTAATGACATTCAGTACTTC
CDR3 protein: CASSYRTNDIQYF

J gene: TRBJ1-1
clone size: few
D gene: .
V gene: TRBV5-1
CDR3 DNA: TGCGCCAGCAGCTACTTAACAGGGAGGAACACTGAAGCTTTCTTT
CDR3 protein: CASSYLTGRNTEAFF

J gene: TRBJ1-6
clone size: few
D gene: .
V gene: TRBV4-1
CDR3 DNA: TGCGCCAGCAGCCAAGGGGGCACAGGCGATAGTTCACCCCTCCACTTT
CDR3 protein: CASSQGGTGDSSPLHF

J gene: TRBJ2-3
clone size: .
D gene: TRBD2
V gene: TRBV11-2
CDR3 DNA: TGTGCCAGCAGCTTAGGTGGGGGGGACACAGATACGCAGTATTTT
CDR3 protein: CASSLGGGDTDTQYF

J gene: TRBJ2-1
clone size: .
D gene: TRBD2
V gene: TRBV19
CDR3 DNA: TGTGCCACCGCGGCCGGGACTAGTCGCAATGAGCAGTTCTTC
CDR3 protein: CATAAGTSRNEQFF

J gene: TRBJ1-2
clone size: .
D gene: TRBD1
V gene: TRBV10-3
CDR3 DNA: TGTGCCATCAGTGAGGGACAGGGGGCTCTTGGCTACACCTTC
CDR3 protein: CAISEGQGALGYTF

J gene: TRBJ1-1
clone size: .
D gene: .
V gene: TRBV5-4
CDR3 DNA: TGTGCCAGCAGCTTGGGGCCGGGGATGGGCACTGAAGCTTTCTTT
CDR3 protein: CASSLGPGMGTEAFF

J gene: TRBJ1-1
clone size: .
D gene: .
V gene: TRBV9
CDR3 DNA: TGTGCCAGCAGCGTAGAAGCGGGGGTTGGAACTGAAGCTTTCTTT
CDR3 protein: CASSVEAGVGTEAFF

J gene: TRBJ1-5
clone size: .
D gene: TRBD1
V gene: TRBV18
CDR3 DNA: TGTGCCAGCTCATACGGGACAGGGGGCAGTCAGCCCCAGCATTTT
CDR3 protein: CASSYGTGGSQPQHF

J gene: TRBJ1-2
clone size: .
D gene: .
V gene: TRBV11-2
CDR3 DNA: TGTGCCAGCAGCTTAGAGGCGGATGGCTACACCTTC
CDR3 protein: CASSLEADGYTF

J gene: TRBJ1-5
clone size: .
D gene: TRBD1
V gene: TRBV19
CDR3 DNA: TGTGCCAGCCAAAGAGGGGGCGATCAGCCCCAGCATTTT
CDR3 protein: CASQRGGDQPQHF

J gene: TRBJ2-5
clone size: .
D gene: TRBD1
V gene: TRBV3-1/TRBV3-2
CDR3 DNA: TGTGCCAGCAGCCAAAGGACAGGGTCGGAGACCCAGTACTTC
CDR3 protein: CASSQRTGSETQYF

J gene: TRBJ1-2
clone size: many
D gene: .
V gene: TRBV5-1
CDR3 DNA: TGCGCCAGCAGCCCGGAGGGATTTTATCGGGTTTATGGCTACACCTTC
CDR3 protein: CASSPEGFYRVYGYTF

J gene: TRBJ1-1
clone size: .
D gene: .
V gene: TRBV6-9
CDR3 DNA: TGTGCCAGCAGTTATTCGAAACAGCTCATGAACACTGAAGCTTTCTTT
CDR3 protein: CASSYSKQLMNTEAFF

J gene: TRBJ1-1
clone size: .
D gene: TRBD1
V gene: TRBV9
CDR3 DNA: TGTGCCAGCAGCCCCCGGACAGGGTTAATGAACACTGAAGCTTTCTTT
CDR3 protein: CASSPRTGLMNTEAFF

J gene: TRBJ2-7
clone size: .
D gene: TRBD2
V gene: TRBV3-1/TRBV3-2
CDR3 DNA: TGTGCCAGCAGCCGCTCCGGGACTAGGGCTACCTACGAGCAGTACTTC
CDR3 protein: CASSRSGTRATYEQYF

J gene: TRBJ1-1
clone size: .
D gene: TRBD1
V gene: TRBV27
CDR3 DNA: TGTGCCAGCATTACTCGAGCGGGACAGGCGAACACTGAAGCTTTCTTT
CDR3 protein: CASITRAGQANTEAFF

J gene: TRBJ2-7
clone size: .
D gene: .
V gene: TRBV5-1
CDR3 DNA: TGCGCCAGCAGCCCCGGACAGATCGACTACGAGCAGTACTTC
CDR3 protein: CASSPGQIDYEQYF

J gene: TRBJ2-1
clone size: .
D gene: .
V gene: TRBV14
CDR3 DNA: TGTGCCAGCAGCCAAGACCTGGACAGCACTTACAATGAGCAGTTCTTC
CDR3 protein: CASSQDLDSTYNEQFF

J gene: TRBJ1-5
clone size: .
D gene: .
V gene: TRBV9
CDR3 DNA: TGTGCCAGCCCCGTGCGTCAGCCCCAGCATTTT
CDR3 protein: CASPVRQPQHF

J gene: TRBJ1-2
clone size: .
D gene: TRBD1
V gene: TRBV5-8
CDR3 DNA: TGTGCCAGCAGAGGCCCAGGGGGCCCTAACTATGGCTACACCTTC
CDR3 protein: CASRGPGGPNYGYTF

J gene: TRBJ1-6
clone size: .
D gene: .
V gene: TRBV19
CDR3 DNA: TGTGCCAGTAGTGCGACAGGCAGGAGCTCCTATAATTCACCCCTCCACTTT
CDR3 protein: CASSATGRSSYNSPLHF

J gene: TRBJ1-3
clone size: once
D gene: TRBD1
V gene: TRBV6-5
CDR3 DNA: TGTGCCAGCATTCGACAGGGAGCCTCTGGAAACACCATATATTTT
CDR3 protein: CASIRQGASGNTIYF

J gene: TRBJ1-6
clone size: .
D gene: TRBD1
V gene: TRBV3-1/TRBV3-2
CDR3 DNA: TGTGCCAGCAGCCAAAACAGGGGGATGTATAATTCACCCCTCCACTTT
CDR3 protein: CASSQNRGMYNSPLHF

J gene: TRBJ1-3
clone size: .
D gene: .
V gene: TRBV5-6
CDR3 DNA: TGTGCCAGCAGCTTGAGCGGTCTCTCTGGAAACACCATATATTTT
CDR3 protein: CASSLSGLSGNTIYF

J gene: TRBJ2-7
clone size: .
D gene: .
V gene: TRBV6-5
CDR3 DNA: TGTGCCAGCAGTAGACAACCCGGCTCCTACGAGCAGTACTTC
CDR3 protein: CASSRQPGSYEQYF

J gene: TRBJ1-1
clone size: .
D gene: TRBD1
V gene: TRBV18
CDR3 DNA: TGTGCCAGCTCACCACCCGACAGGGGCGCTGAAGCTTTCTTT
CDR3 protein: CASSPPDRGAEAFF

J gene: TRBJ1-6
clone size: .
D gene: .
V gene: TRBV2
CDR3 DNA: TGTGCCAGCAGTGACCGGGGTTTTAGCGCTTCACCCCTCCACTTT
CDR3 protein: CASSDRGFSASPLHF

J gene: TRBJ2-7
clone size: .
D gene: .
V gene: TRBV18
CDR3 DNA: TGTGCCAGCTCACTCAACGGGGGTGCTTACGAGCAGTACTTC
CDR3 protein: CASSLNGGAYEQYF

J gene: TRBJ1-5
clone size: .
D gene: .
V gene: TRBV19
CDR3 DNA: TGTGCCAGTAGTTCCGACCCGGGGTTTTTCCCCCAGCATTTT
CDR3 protein: CASSSDPGFFPQHF

J gene: TRBJ1-4
clone size: .
D gene: .
V gene: TRBV4-2
CDR3 DNA: TGTGCCAGCAGCCAAGATTCTATTATTGCAACTAATGAAAAACTGTTTTTT
CDR3 protein: CASSQDSIIATNEKLFF

J gene: TRBJ2-2
clone size: .
D gene: TRBD1
V gene: TRBV28
CDR3 DNA: TGTGCCAGCAGTTTAGACAGGGCCACCGGGGAGCTGTTTTTT
CDR3 protein: CASSLDRATGELFF

J gene: TRBJ1-1
clone size: .
D gene: TRBD1
V gene: TRBV19
CDR3 DNA: TGTGCCAGTAGTAGACCGGGACAGGGGCTGGAGAACACTGAAGCTTTCTTT
CDR3 protein: CASSRPGQGLENTEAFF

J gene: TRBJ1-1
clone size: .
D gene: .
V gene: TRBV29-1
CDR3 DNA: TGCAGCTCTGCCGGGACATTAGGGAGCACTGAAGCTTTCTTT
CDR3 protein: CSSAGTLGSTEAFF

J gene: TRBJ2-7
clone size: .
D gene: .
V gene: TRBV13
CDR3 DNA: TGTGCCAGCAGCTTAGACAGAAACTCCTACGAGCAGTACTTC
CDR3 protein: CASSLDRNSYEQYF

J gene: TRBJ1-2
clone size: many
D gene: .
V gene: TRBV11-1
CDR3 DNA: TGTGCCAGCAGCTTAAGCTTGGACAGCTATGGCTACACCTTC
CDR3 protein: CASSLSLDSYGYTF

J gene: TRBJ1-2
clone size: few
D gene: .
V gene: TRBV2
CDR3 DNA: TGTGCCAGCAGTACCGATGTGAGGGGCTACACCTTC
CDR3 protein: CASSTDVRGYTF

J gene: TRBJ1-5
clone size: .
D gene: .
V gene: TRBV7-8
CDR3 DNA: TGTGCCAGCAGCTTAGGGGGGGGCACACGGTCAAGTCAGCCCCAGCATTTT
CDR3 protein: CASSLGGGTRSSQPQHF

J gene: TRBJ1-2
clone size: .
D gene: .
V gene: TRBV4-1
CDR3 DNA: TGCGCCAGCAGCCAAGATTCCTATCCTAACTATGGCTACACCTTC
CDR3 protein: CASSQDSYPNYGYTF

J gene: TRBJ1-5
clone size: .
D gene: TRBD1
V gene: TRBV27
CDR3 DNA: TGTGCCAGCAGTTTTCCGGACAGGGGTTGGAGCAATCAGCCCCAGCATTTT
CDR3 protein: CASSFPDRGWSNQPQHF

J gene: TRBJ1-5
clone size: .
D gene: TRBD1
V gene: TRBV15
CDR3 DNA: TGTGCCACCAGCAGTGGGGACAGGGGGAATCAGCCCCAGCATTTT
CDR3 protein: CATSSGDRGNQPQHF

J gene: TRBJ1-2
clone size: .
D gene: TRBD1
V gene: TRBV12-5
CDR3 DNA: TGTGCTAGTGGTTTGGACGGGACAGGAATGGACTATGGCTACACCTTC
CDR3 protein: CASGLDGTGMDYGYTF

J gene: TRBJ2-7
clone size: .
D gene: .
V gene: TRBV27
CDR3 DNA: TGTGCCAGCAGTCCCCCGGGACAACCTTACGAGCAGTACTTC
CDR3 protein: CASSPPGQPYEQYF

J gene: TRBJ2-7
clone size: .
D gene: .
V gene: TRBV29-1
CDR3 DNA: TGCAGCGTTGCCGTATCGACCGGGAAAGAGCAGTACTTC
CDR3 protein: CSVAVSTGKEQYF

J gene: TRBJ2-5
clone size: .
D gene: .
V gene: TRBV7-7
CDR3 DNA: TGTGCCAGCAGCTTCTCGGTCCAAGAGACCCAGTACTTC
CDR3 protein: CASSFSVQETQYF

J gene: TRBJ2-3
clone size: .
D gene: .
V gene: TRBV13
CDR3 DNA: TGTGCCAGCAGCTTACGGACAAGCACAGATACGCAGTATTTT
CDR3 protein: CASSLRTSTDTQYF

J gene: TRBJ1-4
clone size: .
D gene: TRBD1
V gene: TRBV24-1
CDR3 DNA: TGTGCCACCAGTGAGCCGGGACAGACGAATGAAAAACTGTTTTTT
CDR3 protein: CATSEPGQTNEKLFF

J gene: TRBJ2-2
clone size: .
D gene: TRBD1
V gene: TRBV5-1
CDR3 DNA: TGCGCCAGCAGCGCGGGACAGGAGGACTCGGGGGAGCTGTTTTTT
CDR3 protein: CASSAGQEDSGELFF

J gene: TRBJ1-5
clone size: .
D gene: .
V gene: TRBV4-1
CDR3 DNA: TGCGCCAGCAGCCAAGATCTTGACTCCTATCCACCCCAGCATTTT
CDR3 protein: CASSQDLDSYPPQHF

J gene: TRBJ1-2
clone size: few
D gene: TRBD1
V gene: TRBV3-1/TRBV3-2
CDR3 DNA: TGTGCCAGCAGCGACAGACAGGGGCGCTATGGCTACACCTTC
CDR3 protein: CASSDRQGRYGYTF

J gene: TRBJ1-1
clone size: .
D gene: .
V gene: TRBV7-9
CDR3 DNA: TGTGCCAGCAGCTCGTTGCGGAACACTGAAGCTTTCTTT
CDR3 protein: CASSSLRNTEAFF

J gene: TRBJ1-4
clone size: .
D gene: .
V gene: TRBV18
CDR3 DNA: TGTGCCAGCTCAGAGGGTGTCGGAGAAAAACTGTTTTTT
CDR3 protein: CASSEGVGEKLFF

J gene: TRBJ2-7
clone size: .
D gene: TRBD1
V gene: TRBV18
CDR3 DNA: TGTGCCAGCTCACCGAACAGGGGGGACAGGTCCGAGCAGTACTTC
CDR3 protein: CASSPNRGDRSEQYF

J gene: TRBJ2-2
clone size: .
D gene: .
V gene: TRBV19
CDR3 DNA: TGTGCCAGTGCCCGGACCGGGGAGCTGTTTTTT
CDR3 protein: CASARTGELFF

J gene: TRBJ2-5
clone size: .
D gene: .
V gene: TRBV6-5
CDR3 DNA: .
CDR3 protein: CASSSSLARETQYF